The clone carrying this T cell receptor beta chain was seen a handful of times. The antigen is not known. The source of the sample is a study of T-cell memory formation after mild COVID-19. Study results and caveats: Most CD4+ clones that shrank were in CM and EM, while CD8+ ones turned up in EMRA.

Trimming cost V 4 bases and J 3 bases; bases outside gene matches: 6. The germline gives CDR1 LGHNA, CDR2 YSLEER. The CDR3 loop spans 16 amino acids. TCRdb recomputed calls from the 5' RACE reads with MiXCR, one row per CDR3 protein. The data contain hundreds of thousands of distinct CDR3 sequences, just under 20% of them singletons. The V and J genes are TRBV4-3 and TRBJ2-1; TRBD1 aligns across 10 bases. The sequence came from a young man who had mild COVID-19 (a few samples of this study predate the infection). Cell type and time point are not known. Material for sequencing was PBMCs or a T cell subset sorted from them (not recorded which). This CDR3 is CASSLGGTGVYNEQFF. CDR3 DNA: TGCGCCAGCAGCCTCGGAGGGACAGGGGTCTACAATGAGCAGTTCTTC.